This TCR beta chain derives from a study of low-dose radiotherapy and immunotherapy resistance in tumors. Whole-study context: The schedule for Cohort 2 used 1 Gy per fraction every two weeks, which added up to 13 Gy over 26 weeks. Patients took aspirin (300 mg orally, daily) for four cycles beginning at cycle 1 day 1.

TRAV- and TRBV-specific primers were used for first-strand cDNA, which covered alpha and beta chains. Amplification, which lasted approximately 19 PCR cycles, used a constant-region primer and V-primer adapter to amplify TCRs. One entry per CDR3 protein, called by TCRdb with MiXCR from the reads. The repertoire consists of approximately 11,000 distinct CDR3 sequences, with around half occurring once and the leading ten covering roughly 8%. Administered to the donors were nivolumab, ipilimumab, aspirin, low-dose cyclophosphamide and low-dose radiotherapy. Each eligible patient had an advanced solid tumor, and these tumors lacked tumor-infiltrating lymphocytes. The CDR3 has 16 residues. Deletions cut 3 bases from V and 5 bases from J, with 19 bases between. Germline-derived CDR1 and CDR2 are MDHEN and SYDVKM.

V usage is TRBV28 and J usage is TRBJ2-5, with D maybe TRBD1 (7 bases). This receptor was taken from a human donor with advanced metastatic prostate, ovarian, gallbladder or colorectal cancer (not recorded which). This table probably holds off-target reads from a library built for another chain. CDR3: CASSLTGGGFGETQYF. Here the CDR3 DNA reads TGTGCCAGCAGTTTGACTGGAGGGGGCTTTGGCGAGACCCAGTACTTC.